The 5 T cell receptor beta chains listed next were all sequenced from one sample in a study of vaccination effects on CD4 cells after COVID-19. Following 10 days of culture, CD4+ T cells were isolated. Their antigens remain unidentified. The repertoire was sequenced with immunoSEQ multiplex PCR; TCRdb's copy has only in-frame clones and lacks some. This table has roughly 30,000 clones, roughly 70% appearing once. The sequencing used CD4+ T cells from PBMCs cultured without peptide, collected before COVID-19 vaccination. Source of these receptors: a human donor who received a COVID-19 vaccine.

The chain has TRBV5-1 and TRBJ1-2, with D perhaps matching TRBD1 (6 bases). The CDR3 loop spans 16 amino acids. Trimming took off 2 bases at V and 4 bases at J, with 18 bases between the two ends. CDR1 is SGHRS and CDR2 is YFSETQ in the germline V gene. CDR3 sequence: CASSFDALGGPYGYTF. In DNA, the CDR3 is TGCGCCAGCAGCTTTGATGCCCTCGGGGGCCCCTATGGCTACACCTTC.

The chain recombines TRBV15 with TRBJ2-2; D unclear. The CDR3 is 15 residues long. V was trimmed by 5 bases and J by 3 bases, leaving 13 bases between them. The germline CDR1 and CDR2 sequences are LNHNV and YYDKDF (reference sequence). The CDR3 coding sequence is TGTGCCACCAGCTATTTGGATTGGGACACCGGGGAGCTGTTTTTT. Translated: CATSYLDWDTGELFF.

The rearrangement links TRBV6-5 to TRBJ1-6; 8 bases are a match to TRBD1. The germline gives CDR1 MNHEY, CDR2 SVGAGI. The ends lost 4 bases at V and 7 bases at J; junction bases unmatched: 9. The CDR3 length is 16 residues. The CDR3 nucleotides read TGTGCCAGCAGTTTATCGTTAGGACAGGGAAATTCACCCCTCCACTTT. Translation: CASSLSLGQGNSPLHF.

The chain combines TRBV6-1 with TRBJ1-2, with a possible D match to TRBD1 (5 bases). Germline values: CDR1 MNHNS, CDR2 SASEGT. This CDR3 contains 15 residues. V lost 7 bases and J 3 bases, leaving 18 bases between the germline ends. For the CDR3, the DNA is TGTGCCAGCACCAGAGGCGCTGGGGGGGACTATGGCTACACCTTC. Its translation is CASTRGAGGDYGYTF.

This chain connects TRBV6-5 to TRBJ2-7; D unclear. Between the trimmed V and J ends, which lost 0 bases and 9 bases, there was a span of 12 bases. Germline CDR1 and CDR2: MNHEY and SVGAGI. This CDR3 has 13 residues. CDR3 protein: CASSYSSKLRQYF. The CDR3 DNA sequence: TGTGCCAGCAGTTACTCGAGTAAACTAAGGCAGTACTTC.